This T cell receptor (beta chain) was recorded in a study of cytomegalovirus exposure and HLA in healthy donors. Background on the study: About 85 million unique TCR sequences came from HLA-typed donors in an early release. Notes on the study in general: Some segments of the V type, notably TRBV6-2 and TRBV6-3, were excluded as indistinguishable. There were some public TCRs occurring in many donors, but most TCR sequences were rare.

Despite likely unrecorded immune exposures, the donors were nominally healthy at the time of sampling. This CDR3 has 11 residues. Trimming stripped 4 bases from V and 4 bases from J, with 5 bases between. Per the germline V gene, CDR1 is MNHEY and CDR2 is SMNVEV (reference sequence). Primers included in the PCR were 60 Vbeta and 13 Jbeta primers. Clones were read by immunoSEQ multiplex PCR, and TCRdb kept only the in-frame ones, dropping some. The data show under 100,000 clones, with 65% to 85% seen just once and 2.5% to 4% held by the top ten. Comments on this clone: Its cognate antigen is unknown. Additional DNA sequences in this sample encode the identical CDR3.

The sequence was collected from a man aged 50 to 60 in good health and CMV-seronegative. The source material was PBMCs. This chain connects TRBV27 to TRBJ2-7, with D uncertain. The chain's CDR3 is CASSYQYEQYF. CDR3 in DNA: TGTGCCAGCAGTTACCAGTACGAGCAGTACTTC.